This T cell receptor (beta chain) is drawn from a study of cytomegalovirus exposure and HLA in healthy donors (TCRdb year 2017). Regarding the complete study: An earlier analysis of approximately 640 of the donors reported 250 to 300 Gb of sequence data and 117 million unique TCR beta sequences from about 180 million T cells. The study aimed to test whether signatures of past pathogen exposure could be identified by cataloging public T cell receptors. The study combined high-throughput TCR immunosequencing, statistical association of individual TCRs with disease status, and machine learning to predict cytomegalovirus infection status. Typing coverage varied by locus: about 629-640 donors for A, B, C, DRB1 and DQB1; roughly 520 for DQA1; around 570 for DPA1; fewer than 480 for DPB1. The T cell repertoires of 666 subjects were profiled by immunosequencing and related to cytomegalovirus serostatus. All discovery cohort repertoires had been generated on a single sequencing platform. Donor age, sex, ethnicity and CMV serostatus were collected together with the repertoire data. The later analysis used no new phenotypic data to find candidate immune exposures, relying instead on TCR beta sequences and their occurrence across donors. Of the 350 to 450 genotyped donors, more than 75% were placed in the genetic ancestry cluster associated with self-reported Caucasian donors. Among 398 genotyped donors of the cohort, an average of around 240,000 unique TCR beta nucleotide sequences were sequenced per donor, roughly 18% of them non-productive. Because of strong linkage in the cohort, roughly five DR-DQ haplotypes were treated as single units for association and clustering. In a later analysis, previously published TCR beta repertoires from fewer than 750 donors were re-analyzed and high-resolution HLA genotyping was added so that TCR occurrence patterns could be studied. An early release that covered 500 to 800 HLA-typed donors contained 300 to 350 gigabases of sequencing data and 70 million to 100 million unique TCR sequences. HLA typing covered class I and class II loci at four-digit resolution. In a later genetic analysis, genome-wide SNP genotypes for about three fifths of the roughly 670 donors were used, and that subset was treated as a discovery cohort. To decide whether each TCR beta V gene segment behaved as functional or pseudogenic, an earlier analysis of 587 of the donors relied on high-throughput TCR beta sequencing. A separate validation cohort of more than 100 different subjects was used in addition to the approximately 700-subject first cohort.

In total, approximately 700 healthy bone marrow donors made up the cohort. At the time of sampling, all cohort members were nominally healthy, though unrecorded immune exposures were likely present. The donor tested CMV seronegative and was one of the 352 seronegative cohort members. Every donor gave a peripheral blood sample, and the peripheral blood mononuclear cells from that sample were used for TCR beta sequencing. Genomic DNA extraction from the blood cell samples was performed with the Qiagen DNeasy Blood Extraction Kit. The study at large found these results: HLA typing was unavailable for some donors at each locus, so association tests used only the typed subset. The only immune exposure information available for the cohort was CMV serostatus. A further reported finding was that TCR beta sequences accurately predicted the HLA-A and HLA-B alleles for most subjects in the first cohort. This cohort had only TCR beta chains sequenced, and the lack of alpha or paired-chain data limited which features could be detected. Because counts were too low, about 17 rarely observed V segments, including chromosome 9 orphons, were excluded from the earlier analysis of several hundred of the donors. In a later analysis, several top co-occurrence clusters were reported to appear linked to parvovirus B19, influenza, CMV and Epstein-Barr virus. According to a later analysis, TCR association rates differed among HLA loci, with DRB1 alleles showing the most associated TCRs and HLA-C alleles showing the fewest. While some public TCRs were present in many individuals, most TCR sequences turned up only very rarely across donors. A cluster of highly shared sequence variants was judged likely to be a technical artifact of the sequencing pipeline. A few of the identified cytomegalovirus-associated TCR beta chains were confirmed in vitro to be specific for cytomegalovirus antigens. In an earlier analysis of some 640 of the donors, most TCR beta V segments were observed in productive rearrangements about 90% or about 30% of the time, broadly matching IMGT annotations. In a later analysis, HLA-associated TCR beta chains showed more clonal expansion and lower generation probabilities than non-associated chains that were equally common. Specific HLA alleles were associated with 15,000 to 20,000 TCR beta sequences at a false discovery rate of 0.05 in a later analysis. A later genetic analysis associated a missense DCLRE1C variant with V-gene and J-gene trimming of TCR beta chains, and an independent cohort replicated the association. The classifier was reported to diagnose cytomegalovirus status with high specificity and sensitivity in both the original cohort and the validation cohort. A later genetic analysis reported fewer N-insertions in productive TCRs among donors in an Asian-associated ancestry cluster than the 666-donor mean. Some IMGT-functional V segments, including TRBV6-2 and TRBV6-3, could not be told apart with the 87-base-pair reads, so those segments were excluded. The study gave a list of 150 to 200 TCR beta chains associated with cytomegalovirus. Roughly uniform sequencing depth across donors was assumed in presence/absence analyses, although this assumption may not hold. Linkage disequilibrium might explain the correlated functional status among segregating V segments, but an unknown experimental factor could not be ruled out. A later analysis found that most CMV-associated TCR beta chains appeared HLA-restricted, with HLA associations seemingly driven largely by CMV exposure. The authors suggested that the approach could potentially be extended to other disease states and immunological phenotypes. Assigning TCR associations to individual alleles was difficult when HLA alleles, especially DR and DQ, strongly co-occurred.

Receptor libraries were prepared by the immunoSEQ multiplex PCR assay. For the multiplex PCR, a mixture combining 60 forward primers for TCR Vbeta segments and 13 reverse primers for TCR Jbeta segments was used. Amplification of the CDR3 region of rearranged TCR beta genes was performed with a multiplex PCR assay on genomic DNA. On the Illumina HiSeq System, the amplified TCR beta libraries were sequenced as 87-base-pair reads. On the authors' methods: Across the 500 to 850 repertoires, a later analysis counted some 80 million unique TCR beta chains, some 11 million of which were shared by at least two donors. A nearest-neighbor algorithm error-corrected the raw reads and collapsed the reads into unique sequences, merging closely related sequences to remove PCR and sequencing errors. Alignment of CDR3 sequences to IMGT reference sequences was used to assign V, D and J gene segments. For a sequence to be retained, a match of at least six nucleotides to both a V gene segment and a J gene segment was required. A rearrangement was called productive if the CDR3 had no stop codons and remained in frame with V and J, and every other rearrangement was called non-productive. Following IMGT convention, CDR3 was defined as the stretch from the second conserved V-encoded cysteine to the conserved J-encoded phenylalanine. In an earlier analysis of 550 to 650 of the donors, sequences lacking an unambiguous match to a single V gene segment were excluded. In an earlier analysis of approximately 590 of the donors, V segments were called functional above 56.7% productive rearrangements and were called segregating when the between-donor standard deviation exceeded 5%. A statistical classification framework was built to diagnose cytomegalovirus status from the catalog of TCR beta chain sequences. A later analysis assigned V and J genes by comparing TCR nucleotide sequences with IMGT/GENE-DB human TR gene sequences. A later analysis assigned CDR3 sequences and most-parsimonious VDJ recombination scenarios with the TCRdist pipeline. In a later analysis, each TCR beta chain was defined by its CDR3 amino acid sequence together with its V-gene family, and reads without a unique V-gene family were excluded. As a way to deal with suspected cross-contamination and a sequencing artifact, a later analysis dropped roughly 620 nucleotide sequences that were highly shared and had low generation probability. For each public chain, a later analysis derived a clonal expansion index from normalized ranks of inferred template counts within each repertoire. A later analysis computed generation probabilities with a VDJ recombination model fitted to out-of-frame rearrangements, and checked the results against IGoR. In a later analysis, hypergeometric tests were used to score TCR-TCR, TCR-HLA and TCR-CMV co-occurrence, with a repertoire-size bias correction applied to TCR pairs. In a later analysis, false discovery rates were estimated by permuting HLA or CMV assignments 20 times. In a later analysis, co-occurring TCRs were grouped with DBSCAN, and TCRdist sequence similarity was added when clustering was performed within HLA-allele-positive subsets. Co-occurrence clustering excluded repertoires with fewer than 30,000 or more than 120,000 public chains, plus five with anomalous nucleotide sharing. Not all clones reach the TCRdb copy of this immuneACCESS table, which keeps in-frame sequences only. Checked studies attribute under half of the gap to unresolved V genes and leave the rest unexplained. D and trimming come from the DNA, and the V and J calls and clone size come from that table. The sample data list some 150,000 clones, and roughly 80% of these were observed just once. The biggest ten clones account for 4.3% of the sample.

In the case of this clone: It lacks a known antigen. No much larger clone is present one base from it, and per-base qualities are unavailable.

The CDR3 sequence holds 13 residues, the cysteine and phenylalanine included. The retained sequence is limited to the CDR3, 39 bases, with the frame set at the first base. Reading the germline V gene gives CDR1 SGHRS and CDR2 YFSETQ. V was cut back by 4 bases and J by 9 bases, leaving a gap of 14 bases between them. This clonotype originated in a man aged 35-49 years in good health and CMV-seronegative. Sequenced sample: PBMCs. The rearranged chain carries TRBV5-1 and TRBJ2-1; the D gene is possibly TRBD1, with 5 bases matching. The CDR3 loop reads CASSQGANGEQFF. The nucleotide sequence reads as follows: TGCGCCAGCAGCCAAGGGGCGAATGGTGAGCAGTTCTTC.